This is a list of T cell receptor beta chains from one sample in a study of blood T cell repertoires in COVID-19. This table comes from immunoSEQ multiplex PCR, and its TCRdb copy is limited to in-frame clones, with some not included. The profile shows roughly 250,000 clones, around four fifths of them singletons. The sample consisted of peripheral blood. These receptors came from a woman between 40 and 55 years old with active or convalescent COVID-19. Both conserved end residues are part of each CDR3. A D gene is named only where the DNA matches it firmly. Size is stated for part of the rows, as once, few or many counts, or as a class when the clone is expanded.

v_gene	abundance	j_gene	d_gene	CDR3aa	CDR3nt
TRBV6-4	few	TRBJ2-3	TRBD2	CASSDSGGGADTQYF	TGTGCCAGCAGTGACTCCGGCGGGGGGGCAGATACGCAGTATTTT
TRBV2	.	TRBJ1-2	.	CASSEQFYGYTF	TGTGCCAGCAGTGAGCAGTTCTATGGCTACACCTTC
TRBV4-1	.	TRBJ2-3	.	CASSLSGSWDTQYF	TGCGCCAGCAGCCTTTCGGGGTCGTGGGATACGCAGTATTTT
TRBV20-1	.	TRBJ1-3	TRBD1	CSASFGTALSSGNTIYF	TGCAGTGCTAGTTTTGGGACAGCTCTAAGCTCTGGAAACACCATATATTTT
TRBV4-1	many	TRBJ1-5	TRBD1	CASSPRTGGNQPQHF	TGCGCCAGCAGCCCAAGGACAGGGGGCAATCAGCCCCAGCATTTT
TRBV29-1	.	TRBJ1-3	TRBD1	CSVGDRAGWSGNTIYF	TGCAGCGTTGGGGACAGGGCAGGTTGGTCCGGAAACACCATATATTTT
TRBV10-3	.	TRBJ2-1	TRBD2	CAISDGGGRYNEQFF	TGTGCCATCAGTGATGGCGGGGGGCGCTACAATGAGCAGTTCTTC
TRBV6-2/TRBV6-3	.	TRBJ1-2	.	CASSYGLALEANYGYTF	TGTGCCAGCAGTTATGGGCTGGCACTCGAAGCTAACTATGGCTACACCTTC
TRBV24-1	few	TRBJ1-4	.	CATSDPGGEYEKLFF	TGTGCCACCAGTGATCCTGGAGGGGAATATGAAAAACTGTTTTTT
TRBV7-9	.	TRBJ1-1	.	CASSATPEAFF	TGTGCCAGCAGCGCGACTCCTGAAGCTTTCTTT
TRBV30	few	TRBJ1-4	.	CAWSTQIEKLFF	TGTGCCTGGAGTACACAGATTGAAAAACTGTTTTTT
TRBV5-1	.	TRBJ2-7	TRBD1	CASSGGQLYEQYF	TGCGCCAGCAGCGGGGGACAGCTCTACGAGCAGTACTTC
TRBV27	.	TRBJ1-4	TRBD1	CASSSRDRGLGNEKLFF	TGTGCCAGCAGTTCCCGGGACAGGGGGTTGGGGAATGAAAAACTGTTTTTT
TRBV13	.	TRBJ2-7	TRBD1	CASSWDRSYEQYF	TGTGCCAGCAGCTGGGACAGATCCTACGAGCAGTACTTC
TRBV24-1	few	TRBJ2-1	TRBD1	CATSEGTGEVNEQFF	TGTGCCACCAGTGAGGGGACAGGGGAGGTGAATGAGCAGTTCTTC
TRBV7-9	.	TRBJ1-2	.	CASSKGLPYGYTF	TGTGCCAGCAGCAAGGGACTCCCCTATGGCTACACCTTC
TRBV5-1	few	TRBJ1-5	.	CASSQGTRGDQPQHF	TGCGCCAGCAGCCAAGGGACAAGAGGGGATCAGCCCCAGCATTTT
TRBV30	.	TRBJ2-6	.	CAWSVPQGRGGANVLTF	TGTGCCTGGAGTGTCCCGCAGGGGAGAGGTGGGGCCAACGTCCTGACTTTC
TRBV12-3/TRBV12-4	.	TRBJ2-5	.	CASSLQETQYF	TGTGCCAGCAGCCTGCAAGAGACCCAGTACTTC
TRBV6-5	.	TRBJ2-5	.	CASSYFLGAQETQYF	TGTGCCAGCAGTTACTTCTTAGGGGCCCAAGAGACCCAGTACTTC
TRBV6-4	.	TRBJ1-6	TRBD1	CASSLGTANSPLHF	TGTGCCAGCAGCCTAGGGACAGCCAATTCACCCCTCCACTTT
TRBV4-2	.	TRBJ2-3	TRBD2	CASSQAGLGNAGVDTQYF	TGTGCCAGCAGCCAAGCCGGACTAGGAAATGCAGGAGTGGATACGCAGTATTTT
TRBV5-4	few	TRBJ1-1	TRBD1	CASSPQTGKDTEAFF	TGTGCCAGCAGCCCTCAGACAGGGAAAGACACTGAAGCTTTCTTT
TRBV11-2	few	TRBJ2-3	TRBD1	CASSSLQGVRVDTQYF	TGTGCCAGCAGCTCGTTACAGGGGGTTCGGGTAGATACGCAGTATTTT
TRBV28	.	TRBJ1-3	.	CASTNSGNGNTIYF	TGTGCCAGCACAAACTCAGGGAATGGAAACACCATATATTTT
TRBV7-3	.	TRBJ2-2	TRBD2	CASSLNAGGNTGELFF	TGTGCCAGCAGTCTAAATGCGGGGGGAAACACCGGGGAGCTGTTTTTT
TRBV5-6	.	TRBJ1-1	.	CASSLVHPNTEAFF	TGTGCCAGCAGCTTGGTACATCCGAACACTGAAGCTTTCTTT
TRBV28	.	TRBJ2-3	TRBD1	CASSSDRGPSTDTQYF	TGTGCCAGCAGTTCCGACAGGGGGCCAAGCACAGATACGCAGTATTTT
TRBV5-4	.	TRBJ2-1	TRBD2	CASSSGLAGDFNEQFF	TGTGCCAGCAGCTCGGGTCTAGCGGGGGATTTCAATGAGCAGTTCTTC
TRBV19	.	TRBJ1-3	.	CASSISDSGNTIYF	TGTGCCAGTAGTATCTCAGACTCTGGAAACACCATATATTTT
TRBV18	.	TRBJ1-2	TRBD1	CASSPQVETGTGYTF	TGTGCCAGCTCACCACAAGTCGAGACAGGGACCGGCTACACCTTC
TRBV11-2	few	TRBJ1-3	.	CASSLSGYTIYF	TGTGCCAGCAGCTTATCAGGGTACACCATATATTTT
TRBV2	.	TRBJ1-2	.	CASKGGHYGYTF	TGTGCCAGCAAGGGGGGGCACTATGGCTACACCTTC
TRBV6-5	.	TRBJ1-1	TRBD1	CASSKQGDGVGAFF	TGTGCCAGCAGCAAACAGGGGGACGGCGTCGGAGCTTTCTTT
TRBV5-1	.	TRBJ1-1	.	CASSSGPSNTEAFF	TGCGCCAGCAGCTCCGGACCTAGCAACACTGAAGCTTTCTTT
TRBV14	.	TRBJ1-1	TRBD1	CASSQVWGQGEAFF	TGTGCCAGCAGCCAAGTTTGGGGACAGGGTGAAGCTTTCTTT
TRBV4-1	.	TRBJ1-6	.	CASSQDKGTGSPLHF	TGCGCCAGCAGCCAAGATAAGGGGACTGGTTCACCCCTCCACTTT
TRBV5-5	few	TRBJ2-2	.	CASSLLRGTNTGELFF	TGTGCCAGCAGCCTACTTCGGGGGACGAACACCGGGGAGCTGTTTTTT
TRBV18	.	TRBJ1-2	.	CASSPTLGDLFYTF	TGTGCCAGCTCCCCCACGCTGGGAGACCTATTCTACACCTTC
TRBV5-1	.	TRBJ2-3	TRBD1	CASSLGQGASTQYF	TGCGCCAGCAGCCTTGGACAGGGGGCCAGTACGCAGTATTTT
TRBV24-1	.	TRBJ2-3	.	CATSDGLHPSTDTQYF	TGTGCCACCAGTGATGGACTTCACCCTAGCACAGATACGCAGTATTTT
TRBV5-1	.	TRBJ2-2	.	CATSYGTGELFF	TGCGCCACTTCGTACGGTACCGGGGAGCTGTTTTTT
TRBV20-1	.	TRBJ1-1	TRBD1	CSANRGTEAFF	TGCAGTGCTAACAGGGGCACTGAAGCTTTCTTT
TRBV3-1/TRBV3-2	.	TRBJ1-1	.	CASSQGHLNTEAFF	TGTGCCAGCAGCCAAGGACATTTGAACACTGAAGCTTTCTTT
TRBV28	few	TRBJ1-5	.	CASSFSGDQPQHF	TGTGCCAGCAGTTTCTCAGGGGATCAGCCCCAGCATTTT
TRBV5-6	few	TRBJ2-3	TRBD1	CASSSSTGGPADTQYF	TGTGCCAGCAGCTCATCGACAGGGGGTCCCGCAGATACGCAGTATTTT
TRBV28	.	TRBJ1-5	.	CASSLTGLNQPQHF	TGTGCCAGCAGTCTTACAGGGCTAAATCAGCCCCAGCATTTT
TRBV5-1	.	TRBJ1-2	.	CASSPQTGANYGYTF	TGCGCCAGCAGCCCGCAAACAGGAGCTAACTATGGCTACACCTTC
TRBV28	many	TRBJ1-1	.	CASSRLGGRGTEAFF	TGTGCCAGCAGTCGGCTGGGGGGGCGAGGCACTGAAGCTTTCTTT
TRBV11-2	few	TRBJ2-7	TRBD1	CASSPHPGQGKNEQYF	TGTGCCAGCAGCCCGCACCCGGGACAGGGGAAGAACGAGCAGTACTTC
TRBV7-9	.	TRBJ1-5	TRBD1	CASSFYTGAGNQPQHF	TGTGCCAGCAGCTTTTACACAGGGGCTGGCAATCAGCCCCAGCATTTT
TRBV2	.	TRBJ1-5	.	CASKEGSHDQPQHF	TGTGCCAGCAAGGAGGGCAGTCACGATCAGCCCCAGCATTTT
TRBV5-1	once	TRBJ1-6	TRBD1	CASSWTLSGQDSPLHF	TGCGCCAGCAGCTGGACACTTTCGGGACAGGATTCACCCCTCCACTTT
TRBV3-1/TRBV3-2	few	TRBJ1-3	.	CASLSGGAPNTIYF	TGTGCCAGCCTATCGGGAGGGGCCCCGAACACCATATATTTT
TRBV5-5	.	TRBJ2-2	.	CASSLGGLGELFF	TGTGCCAGCAGCTTGGGCGGGCTCGGGGAGCTGTTTTTT